Below are 20 T cell receptor beta chains sequenced from a single sample in a study of cytomegalovirus exposure and HLA in healthy donors. Sequenced by immunoSEQ multiplex PCR; TCRdb stores in-frame clones only, minus some. The sample lists 110,000 or so clones, 88% occurring once. Source material: PBMCs. The source of these receptors is a woman between 18 and 29 years old in good health and CMV-seronegative.

The rearrangement joins TRBV11-2 to TRBJ2-3; tentatively, D is TRBD2 (5 bases). Germline V CDR1 and CDR2: SGHAT, FQNNGV. The CDR3 extends over 14 amino acids. With 5 bases removed from V and 2 bases from J, the gap between germline ends came to 11 bases. CDR3: CASSLPGLTDTQYF. The CDR3 nucleotides are TGTGCCAGCAGCCTCCCCGGACTCACAGATACGCAGTATTTT.

This chain connects TRBV5-4 to TRBJ2-5; 10 bases are a match to TRBD2. This CDR3 is built from 16 residues. Germline V gene sequence: CDR1 SGHNT, CDR2 YYREEE (reference sequence). V lost 1 base to trimming and J lost 4 bases; unmatched junction nucleotides: 7. CDR3 sequence reads: CASSLSAGGQRETQYF. In DNA form, the CDR3 reads TGTGCCAGCAGCTTGTCAGCGGGGGGGCAGAGAGAGACCCAGTACTTC.

J is TRBJ1-5 and V is TRBV7-2; a possible D gene is TRBD1 (5 bases). Germline-derived CDR1 and CDR2 are SGHTA and FQGNSA. The CDR3 runs 14 residues. V dropped 0 bases and J dropped 7 bases, with 10 bases sitting between them. CDR3 coding DNA: TGTGCCAGCAGCTTAGCGGAAGGGGTACAGCCCCAGCATTTT. Its protein product is CASSLAEGVQPQHF.

Worth noting for this clone: This same CDR3 is encoded by further DNA sequences in the sample. V and J are TRBV4-3 and TRBJ2-1, with 11 bases matching TRBD2. The CDR3 is 17 amino acids. Per germline, CDR1 LGHNA and CDR2 YSLEER. After removal of 4 bases from V and 0 bases from J, the junction contained 5 bases not matched to a gene. The DNA for the CDR3 is TGCGCCAGCAGCCCGGGGACTAGCGGAAGCTCCTACAATGAGCAGTTCTTC. Its translation is CASSPGTSGSSYNEQFF.

The chain recombines TRBV27 with TRBJ2-1, with 9 bases aligning to TRBD1. V trimming: 8 bases; J trimming: 2 bases; junction bases outside the gene matches: 4. This CDR3 comprises 14 residues. The V gene's germline CDR1 is MNHEY and CDR2 SMNVEV (reference sequence). The chain's CDR3 is CASAQGAAYNEQFF. The DNA for the CDR3 is TGTGCCAGCGCACAGGGGGCGGCCTACAATGAGCAGTTCTTC.

The J gene is TRBJ1-5, the V gene TRBV7-9, with a possible D match to TRBD1 (6 bases). Germline V gene lookup returns CDR1 SEHNR and CDR2 FQNEAQ (reference sequence). This CDR3 has 18 amino acids. V lost 5 bases and J lost 0, with 20 bases in between. The CDR3 here is CASSQGGGGWGSNQPQHF. CDR3 bases: TGTGCCAGCAGCCAAGGGGGAGGGGGTTGGGGTAGCAATCAGCCCCAGCATTTT.

The CDR3 DNA sequence: TGCGCCAGCAGCCTCCTCCCACTACAGGGTGGGGAGACCCAGTACTTC. Amino acids: CASSLLPLQGGETQYF. The V and J genes are TRBV4-3 and TRBJ2-5; TRBD1 might be the D (6 bases). Between the trimmed V and J ends, which lost 4 bases and 5 bases, there was a span of 20 bases. This CDR3 is 16 amino acids long. CDR1 and CDR2 from the germline V gene are LGHNA and YSLEER.

The rearrangement joins TRBV5-1 to TRBJ2-3; D possibly corresponds to TRBD1 (5 bases). Germline CDR1 and CDR2: SGHRS and YFSETQ. CDR3 length: 12 amino acids. Trimming removed 6 bases at V and 5 bases at J, with 10 bases between. The DNA of the CDR3 is TGCGCCAGCAACCAGGGCCAAGATACGCAGTATTTT. This sequence encodes CASNQGQDTQYF.

This chain joins TRBV14 and TRBJ1-6; D possibly corresponds to TRBD1 (5 bases). Trimming left V 1 base short and J 5 bases short, with 9 bases between. This CDR3 is built from 15 residues. Per the germline V gene, CDR1 is SGHDN and CDR2 is FVKESK. CDR3 DNA: TGTGCCAGCAGCCAAGGTTCAGGGAATAATTCACCCCTCCACTTT. This encodes CASSQGSGNNSPLHF.

The chain recombines TRBV7-9 with TRBJ2-7; tentative D call: TRBD1 (5 bases). Germline assignment: CDR1 SEHNR and CDR2 FQNEAQ (reference sequence). Trimming left V 0 bases short and J 3 bases short, with 6 bases between. The CDR3 covers 13 residues. The DNA of the CDR3 is TGTGCCAGCAGCTTAGCTCAGGGCTACGAGCAGTACTTC. Protein: CASSLAQGYEQYF.

The rearrangement links TRBV27 to TRBJ2-3; 9 bases are a match to TRBD2. The germline V gene encodes CDR1 MNHEY and CDR2 SMNVEV (reference sequence). The CDR3 is made up of 14 amino acids. V dropped 2 bases and J dropped 6; count of bases not matched to a gene: 3. CDR3 region: CASSLGGGADTQYF. In DNA form, the CDR3 reads TGTGCCAGCAGTTTAGGCGGGGGGGCGGATACGCAGTATTTT.

The chain is built from TRBV11-2 and TRBJ2-7, with D possibly TRBD2 on 6 matching bases. Germline V gene sequence: CDR1 SGHAT, CDR2 FQNNGV. CDR3 length: 15 amino acids. The V end was cut by 1 base, the J end by 1 base, with 11 bases between. CDR3 coding DNA: TGTGCCAGCAGCTTAGTGAACGGGGGATCCTACGAGCAGTACTTC. Translation: CASSLVNGGSYEQYF.

V and J are TRBV28 and TRBJ2-7, with 10 bases aligning to TRBD2. The ends lost 3 bases at V and 2 bases at J; junction bases unmatched: 7. The CDR3 contains 16 residues. Germline assignment: CDR1 MDHEN and CDR2 SYDVKM. CDR3 bases: TGTGCCAGCAGTTTTCTTAGGCTAGCGGGGGCCTACGAGCAGTACTTC. Residues: CASSFLRLAGAYEQYF. Combining the CDR3 with reference TRBV28 and TRBJ2-7 gives the whole variable domain DVKVTQSSRYLVKRTGEKVFLECVQDMDHENMFWYRQDPGLGLRLIYFSYDVKMKEKGDIPEGYSVSREKKERFSLILESASTNQTSMYLCASSFLRLAGAYEQYFGPGTRLTVT.

The sample holds a few counts of this clone. The chain has TRBV7-2 and TRBJ2-2, with TRBD1 matching 8 bases. The CDR3 runs 14 residues. Losses at the gene ends were 8 bases for V and 3 bases for J; bases not matched to a gene: 5. Germline V gives CDR1 SGHTA, CDR2 FQGNSA. Here the CDR3 DNA reads TGTGCCAGCTCCGGACAGGGTCACACCGGGGAGCTGTTTTTT. Translating gives CASSGQGHTGELFF.

The chain links TRBV5-6 to TRBJ2-5; 8 bases are shared with TRBD2. The CDR3 has 15 residues. CDR1 is SGHDT, CDR2 YYEEEE, per germline. Trimming at V came to 1 base and at J to 3 bases, leaving 5 bases not matched to a gene. The CDR3, as DNA: TGTGCCAGCAGCTTGCCGGGGGGGGGAGAAGAGACCCAGTACTTC. Protein sequence: CASSLPGGGEETQYF.

The rearrangement joins TRBV28 to TRBJ1-1; D not resolved. This CDR3 comprises 14 residues. The ends were cut back, 1 base at V and 3 bases at J, with 9 bases in the middle. Germline V gene sequence: CDR1 MDHEN, CDR2 SYDVKM. In DNA form, the CDR3 reads TGTGCCAGCAGTTTATTACAGCCGGACACTGAAGCTTTCTTT. Encoded protein: CASSLLQPDTEAFF.

This clone counts as medium-sized. The V and J genes are TRBV14 and TRBJ2-1, with a possible D match to TRBD2 (5 bases). The ends were cut back, 4 bases at V and 3 bases at J, with 13 bases in the middle. CDR3 size: 15 residues. Looked up from germline, CDR1 is SGHDN and CDR2 is FVKESK. DNA of the CDR3: TGTGCCAGCAGCCTCCGGGGTCGGGTCTACAATGAGCAGTTCTTC. This translates into CASSLRGRVYNEQFF.

The chain links TRBV7-6 to TRBJ2-5, with 8 bases aligning to TRBD1. CDR3 length equals 16 residues. Per germline, CDR1 SGHVS and CDR2 FNYEAQ. V was clipped by 7 bases and J by 1 base; unmatched bases: 11. The CDR3 is CASTLGPGQAQETQYF. For the CDR3, the DNA is TGTGCCAGCACTCTTGGGCCGGGACAGGCCCAAGAGACCCAGTACTTC.

The genes are TRBV5-4 and TRBJ2-2, with a possible D match to TRBD1 (6 bases). CDR3 length: 15 residues. Trimming stripped 5 bases from V and 1 base from J, with 12 bases between. Looked up from germline, CDR1 is SGHNT and CDR2 is YYREEE (reference sequence). The CDR3 coding sequence is TGTGCCAGCAGGTCGGGACACCAGAACACCGGGGAGCTGTTTTTT. It is translated as CASRSGHQNTGELFF.

The V gene is TRBV6-6, the J gene TRBJ1-1; 8 bases fit TRBD1. This CDR3 has 13 residues. The ends lost 5 bases at V and 11 bases at J; junction bases unmatched: 10. Per the germline V gene, CDR1 is MNHNY and CDR2 is SVGAGI (reference sequence). The CDR3 nucleotides read TGTGCCAGCAGTGCCGGGACAGGTTTCAAGGCTTTCTTT. Translation gives CASSAGTGFKAFF.